What follows are 15 T cell receptor beta chains derived from one specimen sequenced in a study of human T cells and chemical hapten exposure. Time point in this sample: pre-sensitization, week 0. Treatment defined: therapeutic diphenylcyclopropenone sensitization with weekly scalp DPC. TCRdb called the RACE reads again in MiXCR, with one record for every CDR3 protein. The profile shows about 380,000 distinct CDR3 sequences, 4.5% to 6% of them singletons. The sample here was whole blood, taken in connection with sensitization to the hapten diphenylcyclopropenone (DPC). The receptors come from a woman aged 50 to 65 with alopecia areata. Some clones in this sample may be carry-over from other donors' samples.

This clonotype was counted many times. The rearrangement uses TRBV7-8 and TRBJ2-5; D may be TRBD2 (5 bases). CDR1 is SGHVS, CDR2 FQNEAQ, per germline. The CDR3 totals 15 residues. V was clipped by 1 base and J by 6 bases, with 15 bases between them. CDR3 amino acids: CASSLDPGSGKTQYF. CDR3 bases: TGTGCCAGCAGCTTAGATCCGGGGTCAGGAAAGACCCAGTACTTC.

This clonotype was counted many times. The chain is built from TRBV5-1 and TRBJ2-5; no reliable D call. The V and J ends lost 2 bases and 5 bases respectively, with 10 bases between them. The germline V gene has CDR1 SGHRS and CDR2 YFSETQ. This CDR3 is 13 amino acids long. CDR3 protein: CASSFGSTETQYF. CDR3 DNA sequence: TGCGCCAGCAGCTTCGGAAGCACGGAGACCCAGTACTTC.

This clonotype appeared many times. The chain carries TRBV6-1 and TRBJ2-5; a possible D gene is TRBD1 (5 bases). CDR3 length: 15 residues. The V end was cut by 5 bases, the J end by 4 bases, with 17 bases between. Germline V gives CDR1 MNHNS, CDR2 SASEGT. In DNA, the CDR3 is TGTGCCAGCAGTATAATGCAGGGCGACACAGAGACCCAGTACTTC. Its protein is CASSIMQGDTETQYF.

This clonotype was detected a few times. The V and J genes are TRBV28 and TRBJ2-7; D is unresolved. The CDR3 length is 13 residues. V was clipped by 4 bases and J by 2 bases, with 9 bases between them. Germline V lookup: CDR1 MDHEN, CDR2 SYDVKM. The CDR3 here is CASSSLSPYEQYF. The CDR3 coding sequence is TGTGCCAGCAGTTCCTTGAGCCCCTACGAGCAGTACTTC.

This clonotype was seen a few times. The genes are TRBV29-1 and TRBJ1-1; possibly TRBD1 for D (6 bases). Trimming shortened V by 2 bases and J by 11 bases, and 15 bases separated the two germline ends. The CDR3 is made up of 12 amino acids. The V gene's germline CDR1 is SQVTM and CDR2 ANQGSEA. The CDR3 here is CSVERAGESAFF. In DNA, the CDR3 is TGCAGCGTTGAAAGGGCAGGGGAATCGGCTTTCTTT.

This clonotype was seen repeatedly, ten times or more. V gene TRBV3-1 combines with J gene TRBJ1-2, with D perhaps TRBD1 (6 bases). CDR3 length: 14 residues. The germline V gene has CDR1 LGHDT and CDR2 YNNKEL (reference sequence). V lost 1 base and J 10 bases, leaving 16 bases between the germline ends. Here the CDR3 DNA reads TGTGCCAGCAGCCAAGGGGGGCAGGGAGTTGCCTACACCTTC. It encodes CASSQGGQGVAYTF.

This clonotype has a count of ten or more. This chain uses TRBV12-3 or TRBV12-4 with TRBJ2-5; D remains unclear. This CDR3 comprises 13 residues. Trimming cost V 1 base and J 3 bases, with 6 bases left between them. The CDR3 DNA reads TGTGCCAGCAGTTTAGAGGGCGAAGAGACCCAGTACTTC. Translating gives CASSLEGEETQYF.

There are many counts of this clonotype. The DNA for the CDR3 is TGCAGCGTTGAAGGGGGCTTCCAAGAGACCCAGTACTTC. It encodes CSVEGGFQETQYF. The J gene is TRBJ2-5, the V gene TRBV29-1; tentative D call: TRBD1 (5 bases). The CDR3 contains 13 residues. V lost 1 base and J lost 1, with 7 bases in between. Germline V gene lookup returns CDR1 SQVTM and CDR2 ANQGSEA.

This clonotype appeared many times. The chain carries TRBV14 and TRBJ2-2; 10 bases map to TRBD2. The junction had 4 bases not matched to a gene; V was cut back by 3 bases and J by 3 bases. Germline CDR1 reads SGHDN; CDR2 reads FVKESK. CDR3 length: 16 amino acids. The CDR3 DNA is TGTGCCAGCAGCCACCATCTAGCGGGGGACACCGGGGAGCTGTTTTTT. It encodes CASSHHLAGDTGELFF.

This clonotype was counted many times. The CDR3 nucleotides read TGTGCTAGTGGTCCCACGTGGGGCCAAGAGACCCAGTACTTC. This gives the protein CASGPTWGQETQYF. This rearrangement joins TRBV12-5 to TRBJ2-5; D remains unclear. The germline V gene has CDR1 LGHNT and CDR2 FRNRAP. This CDR3 contains 14 residues. V lost 5 bases to trimming and J lost 1 base, with 11 bases between them.

This clonotype was observed many times. This chain uses TRBV18 with TRBJ1-4; a weak D match, TRBD1 (6 bases). Germline V gene lookup returns CDR1 KGHSH and CDR2 LQKENI. V lost 1 base to trimming and J lost 3 bases, with 9 bases between them. This CDR3 region has 15 residues. This CDR3 is CASSPRAGANEKLFF. The DNA for the CDR3 is TGTGCCAGCTCACCACGCGCAGGGGCTAATGAAAAACTGTTTTTT.

This clonotype was observed a few times. The V call is TRBV2, the J call TRBJ1-6; 7 bases are a match to TRBD1. Germline V gene lookup returns CDR1 SNHLY and CDR2 FYNNEI. The V and J ends lost 7 bases and 7 bases, in that order; junction bases with no gene match: 10. This CDR3 spans 15 amino acids. The CDR3 spells CASINDRAGNSPLHF. The DNA of the CDR3 is TGTGCCAGCATTAACGACAGGGCAGGAAATTCACCCCTCCACTTT.

This clonotype was counted between two and nine times. This chain joins TRBV11-2 and TRBJ2-3; 8 positions match TRBD2. This CDR3 contains 15 residues. V was pared by 5 bases and J by 2 bases, with 6 bases of the junction left unmatched. The germline V gene encodes CDR1 SGHAT and CDR2 FQNNGV. Here the CDR3 DNA reads TGTGCCAGCAGCCCCTTACTAGCGGCCACAGATACGCAGTATTTT. It specifies CASSPLLAATDTQYF.

This clonotype was detected once. This chain links TRBV6-5 with TRBJ1-2; maybe TRBD1 (5 bases). Trimming removed 2 bases at V and 6 bases at J, with 13 bases between. This CDR3 spans 14 amino acids. Germline CDR1 reads MNHEY; CDR2 reads SVGAGI. As DNA, the CDR3 is TGTGCCAGCAGTTACGGGCAGGGAAGGAATGGCTACACCTTC. This gives the protein CASSYGQGRNGYTF.

This clonotype was detected a few times. This sequence joins TRBV5-1 and TRBJ1-1; D is uncertain. The CDR3 has 15 residues. The V end lost 4 bases, the J end lost 0 bases, and 13 bases lay between the germline ends. The germline V gene has CDR1 SGHRS and CDR2 YFSETQ. As DNA, the CDR3 is TGCGCCAGCAGCACGGGGATCCTAATGAACACTGAAGCTTTCTTT. Its protein is CASSTGILMNTEAFF.